Listed here is a single T cell receptor beta chain. Its antigen is unknown. The sample belongs to a study of cytomegalovirus exposure and HLA in healthy donors. General study points: The study designated 150 to 200 TCR beta chains cytomegalovirus-associated. Through in vitro validation, a few CMV-associated chains were shown to be specific for CMV antigens. According to reports, the classifier identified cytomegalovirus status with high specificity and sensitivity.

There are 16 residues in the CDR3. Germline V gives CDR1 MDHEN, CDR2 SYDVKM. With 7 bases removed from V and 1 base from J, the gap between germline ends came to 19 bases. This table comes from immunoSEQ multiplex PCR, and its TCRdb copy is limited to in-frame clones, with some not included. The data contain approximately 160,000 clones, 89% of them singletons. This chain uses TRBV28 with TRBJ1-1; tentative D call: TRBD1 (5 bases). This TCR came from a young woman in good health and CMV-seropositive. Source material: PBMCs. CDR3 DNA: TGTGCCAGCACTCTTCGTTCGACAGACGGGAACACTGAAGCTTTCTTT. Protein product: CASTLRSTDGNTEAFF.